The 22 T cell receptor beta chains below come from one sample, sequenced in a study of PD-L1 blockade in urothelial cancer. Method: immunoSEQ multiplex PCR; TCRdb's copy keeps in-frame clones and lacks some. The sample has approximately 32,000 clones; approximately 80% are singletons. The specimen was PBMCs, collected around atezolizumab (anti-PD-L1) treatment. Receptors were obtained from a man between 65 and 85 years old with urothelial cancer.

This chain connects TRBV4-2 to TRBJ2-3, with 9 bases lining up with TRBD2. CDR1 and CDR2 from the germline V gene are LGHNA and YNFKEQ. The CDR3 is 15 residues long. The J segment lost 3 bases and the V segment lost 5 bases, leaving 6 bases of the junction unmatched. The CDR3 protein is CASSGGLASTDTQYF. The CDR3 coding sequence is TGTGCCAGCAGCGGCGGACTAGCGAGTACAGATACGCAGTATTTT.

V is TRBV6-6 and J is TRBJ2-7, with a weak D call TRBD1 (5 bases). This CDR3 is built from 13 residues. Trimming stripped 5 bases from V and 6 bases from J, with 14 bases between. Looked up from germline, CDR1 is MNHNY and CDR2 is SVGAGI (reference sequence). For the CDR3, the DNA is TGTGCCAGCAGTCCCGGTACAGGAACCGAGCAGTACTTC. Protein sequence: CASSPGTGTEQYF.

This clone was picked up a small number of times. The rearrangement uses TRBV7-2 and TRBJ1-6, with 7 bases lining up with TRBD1. V lost 0 bases to trimming and J lost 6 bases; unmatched junction nucleotides: 11. The CDR3 length is 18 residues. Germline V lookup: CDR1 SGHTA, CDR2 FQGNSA. CDR3 sequence reads: CASSLAGSRGRVNSPLHF. The CDR3 coding sequence is TGTGCCAGCAGCTTAGCGGGGTCCAGGGGGAGAGTTAATTCACCCCTCCACTTT.

Only a few counts were recorded for this clone. The chain is built from TRBV9 and TRBJ2-1, with D maybe TRBD2 (6 bases). Trimming removed 1 base from V and 2 bases from J, with 16 bases in between. Per the germline V gene, CDR1 is SGDLS and CDR2 is YYNGEE. CDR3 size: 17 residues. The CDR3 here is CASSVSTTRGPYNEQFF. In DNA, the CDR3 is TGTGCCAGCAGCGTATCCACGACTAGAGGCCCCTACAATGAGCAGTTCTTC.

The V call is TRBV14, the J call TRBJ1-3, with a possible D match to TRBD1 (5 bases). In germline, CDR1 is SGHDN, CDR2 FVKESK. The length of the CDR3 is 12 residues. The V gene lost 5 bases and the J gene lost 8 bases, with 10 bases spanning the gap. The CDR3 here is CASSSQGYTIYF. The CDR3 bases are TGTGCCAGCAGCTCCCAGGGATACACCATATATTTT.

The chain employs TRBV28 and TRBJ1-6; 10 bases line up with TRBD1. There are 15 residues in the CDR3. Germline lookup yields CDR1 MDHEN and CDR2 SYDVKM. With V trimmed by 4 bases and J by 8 bases, 5 bases remained unmatched. CDR3 region: CASSWTGGGYSPLHF. CDR3 nucleotide sequence: TGTGCCAGCAGTTGGACAGGGGGAGGATATTCACCCCTCCACTTT.

The J gene is TRBJ2-7, the V gene TRBV5-1; D perhaps matches TRBD2 (6 bases). Trimming took 3 bases from V and 0 from J, leaving 13 bases between them. CDR3 length: 15 residues. Germline CDR1 SGHRS, CDR2 YFSETQ. Written as DNA, the CDR3 is TGCGCCAGCAGCTGGGACGGGGGTAGCTCCTACGAGCAGTACTTC. It specifies CASSWDGGSSYEQYF.

CDR3: CSVGTRQGSGGGYTF. For the CDR3, the DNA is TGCAGCGTCGGAACAAGACAGGGCTCTGGGGGAGGCTACACCTTC. This chain links TRBV29-1 with TRBJ1-2; TRBD1 aligns across 7 bases. Trimming cost V 6 bases and J 8 bases; bases outside gene matches: 18. The CDR3 runs 15 residues. Looked up from germline, CDR1 is SQVTM and CDR2 is ANQGSEA.

The gene calls are TRBV4-2 and TRBJ1-2, with D possibly TRBD1 on 6 matching bases. The CDR3 extends over 15 amino acids. Germline values: CDR1 LGHNA, CDR2 YNFKEQ. Trimming stripped 0 bases from V and 4 bases from J, with 12 bases between. The chain's CDR3 is CASSQEGSGVYGYTF. The CDR3 DNA reads TGTGCCAGCAGCCAAGAGGGGTCAGGGGTCTATGGCTACACCTTC.

This chain uses TRBV19 with TRBJ1-5; 9 bases are shared with TRBD1. This CDR3 has 17 amino acids. The junction had 7 bases not matched to a gene; V was cut back by 3 bases and J by 1 base. Germline loops: CDR1 LNHDA, CDR2 SQIVND (reference sequence). CDR3 coding DNA: TGTGCCAGTAGTATTTTGGGACAGGGTACCAGCAATCAGCCCCAGCATTTT. This translates into CASSILGQGTSNQPQHF.

The chain links TRBV6-5 to TRBJ1-1; tentatively, D is TRBD1 (6 bases). V lost 5 bases to trimming and J lost 2 bases, with 15 bases between them. CDR1 is MNHEY and CDR2 is SVGAGI in the germline V gene. The CDR3 totals 15 residues. The CDR3 DNA sequence: TGTGCCAGCAGTCGCCGAGGACAGACCAACACTGAAGCTTTCTTT. Translation gives CASSRRGQTNTEAFF.

In its sample, this clone ranks as medium-sized (0.01 to 0.1%). The chain combines TRBV19 with TRBJ1-2; D might be TRBD1 (6 bases). The CDR3 runs to 13 residues. With 8 bases removed from V and 3 bases from J, the gap between germline ends came to 13 bases. Germline V gene sequence: CDR1 LNHDA, CDR2 SQIVND (reference sequence). Written as DNA, the CDR3 is TGTGCCAGTCGGGGGGCCCTTGACTATGGCTACACCTTC. It specifies CASRGALDYGYTF.

This clone was seen more than once but under ten times. The chain joins TRBV7-2 to TRBJ1-5; 9 bases match TRBD1. The CDR3 contains 15 residues. Germline loops: CDR1 SGHTA, CDR2 FQGNSA. With 4 bases clipped from V and 4 bases from J, the junction kept 5 bases outside the gene matches. In DNA, the CDR3 is TGTGCCAGCAGCTGGGGACAGGGAACGAATCAGCCCCAGCATTTT. Its translation is CASSWGQGTNQPQHF. The whole variable domain, remainder taken from reference TRBV7-2 and TRBJ1-5, is GAGVSQSPSNKVTEKGKDVELRCDPISGHTALYWYRQSLGQGLEFLIYFQGNSAPDKSGLPSDRFSAERTGGSVSTLTIQRTQQEDSAVYLCASSWGQGTNQPQHFGDGTRLSIL.

The chain links TRBV5-1 to TRBJ2-2, with D maybe TRBD1 (5 bases). V was trimmed by 0 bases and J by 2 bases, leaving 8 bases between them. The germline V gene encodes CDR1 SGHRS and CDR2 YFSETQ. The CDR3 sequence is 15 residues long. The DNA of the CDR3 is TGCGCCAGCAGCTTGGTTAGGGGCAACACCGGGGAGCTGTTTTTT. It specifies CASSLVRGNTGELFF.

The CDR3 loop reads CASSPVAGQGNQPQHF. CDR3 DNA sequence: TGTGCCAGCAGCCCCGTGGCGGGACAGGGCAATCAGCCCCAGCATTTT. The chain carries TRBV7-2 and TRBJ1-5; TRBD1 matches 8 bases. Germline values: CDR1 SGHTA, CDR2 FQGNSA. CDR3 size: 16 residues. V lost 5 bases to trimming and J lost 2 bases; unmatched junction nucleotides: 8.

A remark on this clone: One end of the junction varies from germline; a read error may be responsible. This sequence joins TRBV11-2 and TRBJ1-2, with 7 bases matching TRBD1. CDR3 length: 12 amino acids. The germline CDR1 and CDR2 sequences are SGHAT and FQNNGV. The CDR3 here is CASSLDPGTAAF. The CDR3 bases are TGTGCCAGCAGCTTAGATCCCGGGACAGCGGCCTTC.

The rearrangement joins TRBV6-1 to TRBJ2-7, with 8 bases aligning to TRBD1. The CDR3 spans 13 residues. Germline V CDR1 and CDR2: MNHNS, SASEGT. V gave up 10 bases and J gave up 5 bases; unmatched junction bases: 10. The CDR3 is CATILDRDHEQYF. In DNA form, the CDR3 reads TGTGCCACTATTTTGGACAGGGACCACGAGCAGTACTTC.

This clone appeared a single time. The chain has TRBV11-2 and TRBJ2-3; TRBD2 agrees at 11 bases. Germline V gene data show CDR1 as SGHAT and CDR2 as FQNNGV. The ends lost 6 bases at V and 7 bases at J; junction bases unmatched: 6. The CDR3 contains 14 residues. Here the CDR3 DNA reads TGTGCCAGCAGGCAGACTAGCGGGATCAATACGCAGTATTTT. Translated: CASRQTSGINTQYF.

The chain couples TRBV11-2 to TRBJ2-7; 12 nucleotides match TRBD1. This CDR3 contains 17 residues. Germline loops: CDR1 SGHAT, CDR2 FQNNGV. With 1 base clipped from V and 1 base from J, the junction kept 5 bases outside the gene matches. CDR3 nucleotides: TGTGCCAGCAGCTTAGGCGTGGGACAGGGGGCGTCCTACGAGCAGTACTTC. As protein: CASSLGVGQGASYEQYF. Together with reference TRBV11-2 and TRBJ2-7, the CDR3 gives the full variable domain: EAGVAQSPRYKIIEKRQSVAFWCNPISGHATLYWYQQILGQGPKLLIQFQNNGVVDDSQLPKDRFSAERLKGVDSTLKIQPAKLEDSAVYLCASSLGVGQGASYEQYFGPGTRLTVT.

The CDR3: CASSRELTGELFF. CDR3 nucleotides: TGCGCCAGCAGCCGAGAACTCACCGGGGAGCTGTTTTTT. The J gene is TRBJ2-2, the V gene TRBV5-1; D not resolved. The germline V gene encodes CDR1 SGHRS and CDR2 YFSETQ. V lost 4 bases and J 4 bases, leaving 8 bases between the germline ends. The CDR3 is 13 residues long.

This chain joins TRBV13 and TRBJ1-3; possibly TRBD1 for D (6 bases). Germline CDR1 reads PRHDT; CDR2 reads FYEKMQ (reference sequence). CDR3 length: 15 residues. Trimming cost V 4 bases and J 4 bases, with 14 bases left between them. DNA of the CDR3: TGTGCCAGCAGCTCAAACAGGGCGCCAGGAAACACCATATATTTT. It translates to CASSSNRAPGNTIYF. Using reference TRBV13 and TRBJ1-3 for the parts outside the CDR3, the full variable domain is AAGVIQSPRHLIKEKRETATLKCYPIPRHDTVYWYQQGPGQDPQFLISFYEKMQSDKGSIPDRFSAQQFSDYHSELNMSSLELGDSALYFCASSSNRAPGNTIYFGEGSWLTVV.

The chain uses TRBV5-1 and TRBJ1-5; 10 bases fit TRBD1. The germline V gene encodes CDR1 SGHRS and CDR2 YFSETQ. The CDR3 contains 16 residues. V lost 4 bases and J lost 0; bases outside the gene matches: 4. The CDR3 spells CASSPGQGYSNQPQHF. CDR3 in DNA: TGCGCCAGCAGCCCGGGACAGGGGTATAGCAATCAGCCCCAGCATTTT.